This is a list of T cell receptor beta chains from one sample in a study of cytotoxic CD8 clonotypes in ibrutinib-treated CLL. Method: immunoSEQ multiplex PCR; TCRdb's copy keeps in-frame clones and lacks some. Among about 72,000 clones listed, around 80% were seen once. The sample was PBMCs, taken at disease progression, from a patient treated with ibrutinib. Receptors were obtained from a human donor with chronic lymphocytic leukemia. CDR3s include the opening cysteine and the closing phenylalanine or tryptophan. Each record gives: clone size, J gene, CDR3 length, D gene, V gene, CDR3 protein, CDR3 DNA. A D gene is named only where the DNA matches it firmly. The size entry is marked missing in some rows and otherwise reads once, few, many or a size class.

>NA|TRBJ2-4|15|NA|TRBV6-1
CASRPQLGSRDIQYF
TGTGCCAGCAGGCCGCAACTCGGATCGAGGGACATTCAGTACTTC
>NA|TRBJ1-1|13|TRBD1|TRBV7-9
CASTGTDRTEAFF
TGTGCCAGCACAGGGACAGATCGGACTGAAGCTTTCTTT
>NA|TRBJ2-1|17|TRBD2|TRBV11-2
CASSLAGTSGPYNEQFF
TGTGCCAGCAGCTTAGCCGGGACTAGCGGGCCCTACAATGAGCAGTTCTTC
>NA|TRBJ2-5|13|NA|TRBV4-1
CASSQGVQETQYF
TGCGCCAGCAGCCAAGGGGTCCAAGAGACCCAGTACTTC
>NA|TRBJ2-5|13|TRBD2|TRBV7-3
CASSRQGGETQYF
TGTGCCAGCAGCCGCCAGGGAGGGGAGACCCAGTACTTC
>NA|TRBJ2-7|11|NA|TRBV7-9
CASSSTYEQYF
TGTGCCAGCAGCTCAACCTACGAGCAGTACTTC
>NA|TRBJ2-1|17|TRBD1|TRBV7-9
CASSFNKPGQGPHEQFF
TGTGCCAGCAGCTTTAACAAGCCGGGACAGGGGCCCCATGAGCAGTTCTTC
>NA|TRBJ2-7|16|TRBD2|TRBV9
CASSVEAGGFSYEQYF
TGTGCCAGCAGCGTAGAGGCGGGAGGTTTCTCCTACGAGCAGTACTTC
>NA|TRBJ1-2|14|NA|TRBV10-3
CAIRDRSANYGYTF
TGTGCCATCAGAGACAGAAGTGCTAACTATGGCTACACCTTC
>NA|TRBJ1-1|15|NA|TRBV6-1
CASSLPGPGSTEAFF
TGTGCCAGCAGTCTACCGGGTCCTGGATCCACTGAAGCTTTCTTT
>NA|TRBJ1-3|14|NA|TRBV6-5
CASKGQGYGNTIYF
TGTGCCAGCAAAGGTCAGGGTTATGGAAACACCATATATTTT
>NA|TRBJ2-3|15|TRBD2|TRBV5-1
CASSYTSGGTDTQYF
TGCGCCAGCAGCTACACTAGCGGGGGCACAGATACGCAGTATTTT
>once|TRBJ2-7|15|TRBD2|TRBV6-1
CASSERGGSSYEQYF
TGTGCCAGCTCAGAACGGGGCGGGAGCTCCTACGAGCAGTACTTC
>NA|TRBJ2-1|19|NA|TRBV9
CASSVEPERRGRSYNEQFF
TGTGCCAGCAGCGTAGAACCCGAGCGGAGGGGTAGGTCCTACAATGAGCAGTTCTTC
>NA|TRBJ2-7|14|NA|TRBV30
CALNEGGRSYEQYF
TGTGCCTTAAACGAGGGCGGGCGCTCCTACGAGCAGTACTTC
>NA|TRBJ1-6|14|NA|TRBV11-2
CASSPQGVSSPLHF
TGTGCCAGCAGCCCACAGGGTGTGAGTTCACCCCTCCACTTT
>NA|TRBJ2-1|14|NA|TRBV6-6
CASLFSGVYNEQFF
TGTGCCAGCCTATTTAGCGGTGTTTACAATGAGCAGTTCTTC
>NA|TRBJ2-4|14|NA|TRBV2
CASKPSEAKNIQYF
TGTGCCAGCAAACCTTCAGAGGCCAAAAACATTCAGTACTTC
>NA|TRBJ2-5|14|TRBD2|TRBV27
CASSLIAGVETQYF
TGTGCCAGCAGTTTAATAGCGGGAGTTGAGACCCAGTACTTC
>NA|TRBJ2-7|13|TRBD1|TRBV18
CASSQSGQAEQYF
TGTGCCAGCTCACAATCGGGACAGGCCGAGCAGTACTTC
>NA|TRBJ2-7|15|NA|TRBV5-6
CASRKIGRSPREQYF
TGTGCCAGCAGGAAAATTGGACGTTCCCCGCGGGAGCAGTACTTC
>NA|TRBJ2-3|16|TRBD2|TRBV2
CASIELAGGITDTQYF
TGTGCCAGCATTGAGCTAGCGGGAGGGATCACAGATACGCAGTATTTT